This T cell receptor (beta chain) was retrieved from a study of T cell repertoires in cytomegalovirus infection. Study-wide context: Public TCR beta signatures indicated both CMV infection and matching HLA type.

TCRdb reanalysed the reads using MiXCR and keeps one entry per CDR3 protein. This sample has 640,000 or so distinct CDR3 sequences; around a third occur once, and the top ten carry roughly 18%. This clonotype turned up a few times. Its matching antigen is unknown. The CDR3 spans 14 residues. Trimming stripped 3 bases from V and 0 bases from J, with 8 bases between. CDR1 is MGHRA and CDR2 is YSYEKL in the germline V gene. V gene TRBV4-1 combines with J gene TRBJ1-1; the D is unclear. The receptor's source is a human donor in good health (CMV status not recorded). Some clones in this sample may be carry-over from other donors' samples. The sequencing here drew on cultured PBMCs, taken from culture after CMV antigen stimulation. The CDR3 bases are TGCGCCAGCAGCCATAACCGCATGAACACTGAAGCTTTCTTT. This translates into CASSHNRMNTEAFF.